A single sample is the source of the 28 T cell receptor beta chains below, sequenced in a study of blood T cell repertoires in COVID-19. Using immunoSEQ multiplex PCR, the repertoire was profiled, and TCRdb retains in-frame clones only, with some absent. The repertoire holds around 250,000 clones, with almost 85% as singletons. Material: PBMCs or T cells enriched from blood (not recorded which). These receptors were obtained from a man between 40 and 49 years old who had recovered from COVID-19.

CDR3 sequence reads: CASSEAGAGSYEQYF. The DNA for the CDR3 is TGTGCCAGCAGTGAAGCTGGAGCGGGCTCCTACGAGCAGTACTTC. This chain connects TRBV2 to TRBJ2-7; D possibly corresponds to TRBD2 (6 bases). With 0 bases removed from V and 0 bases from J, the gap between germline ends came to 9 bases. CDR1 and CDR2 from the germline V gene are SNHLY and FYNNEI. This CDR3 is 15 amino acids long. The variable domain in full, with the rest retrieved from reference TRBV2 and TRBJ2-7, is EPEVTQTPSHQVTQMGQEVILRCVPISNHLYFYWYRQILGQKVEFLVSFYNNEISEKSEIFDDQFSVERPDGSNFTLKIRSTKLEDSAMYFCASSEAGAGSYEQYFGPGTRLTVT.

The chain couples TRBV7-2 to TRBJ2-2; 8 bases match TRBD2. Trimming took 7 bases from V and 4 from J; bases not matched to a gene: 5. Germline CDR1 reads SGHTA; CDR2 reads FQGNSA. CDR3 size: 14 residues. The CDR3 DNA is TGTGCCAGCACAACGGGGGGGAGCACCGGGGAGCTGTTTTTT. It specifies CASTTGGSTGELFF.

This clone was seen a single time. This chain uses TRBV11-2 with TRBJ2-7; 11 nucleotides agree with TRBD2. The germline V gene has CDR1 SGHAT and CDR2 FQNNGV. This CDR3 is built from 17 residues. The V gene end was trimmed by 1 base and the J gene end by 1 base; junction bases not matched to a gene: 6. The CDR3 DNA is TGTGCCAGCAGCTTAGTCGGAAGACTAGCGGGATCCTACGAGCAGTACTTC. Its protein is CASSLVGRLAGSYEQYF.

The rearrangement links TRBV12-3 or TRBV12-4 to TRBJ2-1; the D gene is possibly TRBD1 (6 bases). The CDR3 extends over 13 amino acids. With 6 bases removed from V and 4 bases from J, the gap between germline ends came to 10 bases. In DNA form, the CDR3 reads TGTGCCAGCAGCCTCAGGGGATACAATGAGCAGTTCTTC. This encodes CASSLRGYNEQFF.

The chain is built from TRBV2 and TRBJ2-5; no firm D call. Trimming cost V 5 bases and J 1 base, with 5 bases left between them. The CDR3 spans 12 residues. Germline CDR1 is SNHLY and CDR2 is FYNNEI. As DNA, the CDR3 is TGTGCCAGCAGTTCAGTCCAAGAGACCCAGTACTTC. Amino acids: CASSSVQETQYF.

This chain connects TRBV5-1 to TRBJ2-3; D might be TRBD2 (6 bases). There are 14 residues in the CDR3. The germline V and J ends were trimmed by 7 bases and 3 bases, with 15 bases remaining between them. The germline CDR1 and CDR2 sequences are SGHRS and YFSETQ. CDR3 residues: CASSGGAPTDTQYF. CDR3 bases: TGCGCCAGCTCCGGGGGAGCACCTACAGATACGCAGTATTTT.

J is TRBJ2-5 and V is TRBV27; D is unclear. V was shortened by 5 bases and J by 6 bases, with 19 bases between the two germline ends. The CDR3 loop spans 15 amino acids. Germline CDR1 reads MNHEY; CDR2 reads SMNVEV (reference sequence). The CDR3 nucleotides are TGTGCCAGCAGTCCCCAGGTTGGCCTATTGAAGACCCAGTACTTC. Amino acid sequence: CASSPQVGLLKTQYF.

This clone was detected once. The V and J genes are TRBV4-3 and TRBJ2-5; 11 bases agree with TRBD2. V lost 6 bases and J lost 2; bases outside the gene matches: 8. Per the germline V gene, CDR1 is LGHNA and CDR2 is YSLEER. The CDR3 is made up of 16 amino acids. The CDR3 is CASSERVAGGQETQYF. DNA of the CDR3: TGCGCCAGCAGTGAACGGGTAGCGGGGGGGCAAGAGACCCAGTACTTC.

This sequence joins TRBV9 and TRBJ2-7, with TRBD2 as a possible D gene (5 bases). Germline CDR1 reads SGDLS; CDR2 reads YYNGEE. Trimming left V 3 bases short and J 5 bases short, with 9 bases between. The CDR3 runs to 12 residues. The CDR3 spells CASSGLKNEQYF. CDR3 nucleotides: TGTGCCAGCAGCGGACTAAAAAACGAGCAGTACTTC.

The chain carries TRBV9 and TRBJ2-5; TRBD2 aligns across 11 bases. CDR3 length: 17 amino acids. Germline assignment: CDR1 SGDLS and CDR2 YYNGEE. Losses at the gene ends were 0 bases for V and 2 bases for J; bases not matched to a gene: 6. CDR3: CASSVVGVAGGQETQYF. The CDR3 DNA is TGTGCCAGCAGCGTAGTAGGAGTAGCGGGGGGGCAAGAGACCCAGTACTTC.

This sequence joins TRBV28 and TRBJ2-1; tentatively, D is TRBD2 (5 bases). Trimming removed 6 bases at V and 0 bases at J, with 15 bases between. Germline V gene sequence: CDR1 MDHEN, CDR2 SYDVKM. CDR3 size: 16 residues. The CDR3 is CASRIGRASSYNEQFF. CDR3 DNA: TGTGCCAGCAGAATTGGGCGGGCCTCCTCCTACAATGAGCAGTTCTTC.

The chain joins TRBV27 to TRBJ2-1; TRBD1 aligns across 9 bases. The junction had 9 bases not matched to a gene; V was cut back by 2 bases and J by 7 bases. Germline CDR1 and CDR2: MNHEY and SMNVEV (reference sequence). The CDR3 is made up of 16 amino acids. Here the CDR3 DNA reads TGTGCCAGCAGTTTAGGGGGACAGGGAGGATGGAATGAGCAGTTCTTC. Amino acids: CASSLGGQGGWNEQFF.

The rearrangement joins TRBV4-1 to TRBJ1-5; weak D call: TRBD1 (5 bases). From germline, CDR1 is MGHRA and CDR2 YSYEKL. The V and J ends lost 0 bases and 2 bases respectively, with 11 bases between them. CDR3 length equals 16 residues. CDR3 sequence (DNA): TGCGCCAGCAGCCAAGAAGGGGAAGGGGGCAATCAGCCCCAGCATTTT. Protein sequence: CASSQEGEGGNQPQHF.

This clone has only one observation. This chain joins TRBV7-9 and TRBJ1-2; D gene ambiguous. CDR1 and CDR2 from the germline V gene are SEHNR and FQNEAQ (reference sequence). The CDR3 has 12 residues. Trimming took 0 bases from V and 6 from J, leaving 5 bases between them. CDR3 loop: CASSLAYDGYTF. The CDR3 nucleotides read TGTGCCAGCAGCTTAGCCTACGATGGCTACACCTTC.

This clone came up a few times. Here the CDR3 DNA reads TGTGCCAGCAGTTTGGCTTACAGTCGGACACCCCTCCACTTT. Translated, it gives CASSLAYSRTPLHF. The chain employs TRBV27 and TRBJ1-6, with D unclear. This CDR3 is built from 14 residues. The V end lost 3 bases, the J end lost 11 bases, and 14 bases lay between the germline ends. CDR1 MNHEY and CDR2 SMNVEV come from the germline V gene (reference sequence).

The genes are TRBV9 and TRBJ1-1; D call uncertain. The V gene's germline CDR1 is SGDLS and CDR2 YYNGEE. Trimming cost V 3 bases and J 0 bases, with 12 bases left between them. CDR3 length: 15 amino acids. CDR3 nucleotides: TGTGCCAGCAGCGCGACGGGGTCCATGAACACTGAAGCTTTCTTT. It yields the protein CASSATGSMNTEAFF.

The rearrangement uses TRBV5-4 and TRBJ1-2; 8 bases line up with TRBD1. J gave up 8 bases and V 4 bases, and 10 bases lay outside the gene matches. CDR3 length: 14 residues. Germline V CDR1 and CDR2: SGHNT, YYREEE (reference sequence). Written as DNA, the CDR3 is TGTGCCAGCAGCCGCGACAGGGGTATCATCGGCTACACCTTC. Protein: CASSRDRGIIGYTF.

V gene TRBV6-2 or TRBV6-3 combines with J gene TRBJ2-1, with 10 bases fitting TRBD2. CDR3 length equals 17 residues. The V gene end was trimmed by 6 bases and the J gene end by 8 bases; junction bases not matched to a gene: 16. Germline assignment: CDR1 MNHEY and CDR2 SVGEGT. The CDR3 spells CASSPYRKRGGRDEQFF. CDR3 DNA sequence: TGTGCCAGCAGCCCCTATCGCAAGCGGGGGGGCCGCGATGAGCAGTTCTTC.

The V and J genes are TRBV9 and TRBJ1-1; perhaps TRBD1 as D (6 bases). Deletions cut 4 bases from V and 0 bases from J, with 13 bases between. Germline lookup yields CDR1 SGDLS and CDR2 YYNGEE. The CDR3 has 15 residues. CDR3 amino acids: CASSQGFIMNTEAFF. The CDR3 nucleotides read TGTGCCAGCAGCCAGGGGTTCATTATGAACACTGAAGCTTTCTTT.

The V gene is TRBV5-1, the J gene TRBJ2-3; tentatively, D is TRBD1 (6 bases). CDR3 size: 14 residues. The germline V gene has CDR1 SGHRS and CDR2 YFSETQ. V gave up 4 bases and J gave up 0 bases, with 9 bases separating them. This CDR3 is CASSGQPSTDTQYF. CDR3 DNA sequence: TGCGCCAGCAGCGGACAGCCCAGCACAGATACGCAGTATTTT.

This clone has more than one count but fewer than ten. V and J are TRBV7-8 and TRBJ2-7; 9 bases agree with TRBD1. The V gene's germline CDR1 is SGHVS and CDR2 FQNEAQ. V was clipped by 2 bases and J by 2 bases; unmatched bases: 4. The CDR3 has 15 residues. This chain's CDR3 is CASSLWGTGPYEQYF. CDR3 nucleotide sequence: TGTGCCAGCAGCTTATGGGGGACAGGGCCCTACGAGCAGTACTTC.

The chain employs TRBV30 and TRBJ1-1; no clear D gene. The germline V gene has CDR1 GTSNPN and CDR2 SVGIG (reference sequence). This CDR3 contains 11 residues. The V gene lost 3 bases and the J gene lost 3 bases, with 5 bases spanning the gap. CDR3 region: CAWRDYTEAFF. CDR3 nucleotide sequence: TGTGCCTGGAGGGACTACACTGAAGCTTTCTTT.

The chain carries TRBV19 and TRBJ1-1, with D perhaps TRBD1 (5 bases). CDR1 is LNHDA and CDR2 is SQIVND in the germline V gene (reference sequence). Trimming took off 2 bases at V and 0 bases at J, with 10 bases between the two ends. CDR3 length: 15 amino acids. The CDR3 bases are TGTGCCAGTAGTATAATCGCAGGGTTGAACACTGAAGCTTTCTTT. Protein sequence: CASSIIAGLNTEAFF.

The rearrangement uses TRBV2 and TRBJ2-1; D uncertain. CDR1 is SNHLY and CDR2 is FYNNEI in the germline V gene. V shed 6 bases and J shed 6 bases, with 9 bases lying between them. The CDR3 length is 12 residues. CDR3 sequence reads: CASRRMGNEQFF. The CDR3 DNA sequence: TGTGCCAGCAGGAGGATGGGCAATGAGCAGTTCTTC.

The V and J genes are TRBV28 and TRBJ2-7, with 13 bases matching TRBD2. V dropped 6 bases and J dropped 3; count of bases not matched to a gene: 11. Germline values: CDR1 MDHEN, CDR2 SYDVKM. The CDR3 sequence is 17 residues long. For the CDR3, the DNA is TGTGCCAGCAGCGAAACTAGCGGGAGGGTTTTAGACTACGAGCAGTACTTC. Translating gives CASSETSGRVLDYEQYF.

This clone was found a few times. The chain employs TRBV18 and TRBJ1-4; a possible D gene is TRBD1 (6 bases). This CDR3 comprises 15 residues. The V and J ends lost 6 bases and 3 bases respectively, with 14 bases between them. Germline lookup yields CDR1 KGHSH and CDR2 LQKENI. As DNA, the CDR3 is TGTGCCAGCTCCCCCGACAGGATTGCTAATGAAAAACTGTTTTTT. Protein: CASSPDRIANEKLFF.

The rearrangement uses TRBV5-1 and TRBJ2-1, with D possibly being TRBD2 (6 bases). Germline V gives CDR1 SGHRS, CDR2 YFSETQ. The CDR3 runs 14 residues. V dropped 5 bases and J dropped 2 bases, with 11 bases sitting between them. The CDR3 sequence is CASRPGATYNEQFF. The CDR3 DNA sequence: TGCGCCAGCAGGCCGGGAGCCACCTACAATGAGCAGTTCTTC.

The count of this clone is one. This sequence joins TRBV2 and TRBJ2-3; 10 bases are shared with TRBD2. Trimming cost V 10 bases and J 1 base; bases outside gene matches: 8. This CDR3 is 15 amino acids long. Looked up from germline, CDR1 is SNHLY and CDR2 is FYNNEI. The CDR3 DNA reads as TGTGCCACCACCCCCCTAGCGGGGGGCACAGATACGCAGTATTTT. It is translated as CATTPLAGGTDTQYF.